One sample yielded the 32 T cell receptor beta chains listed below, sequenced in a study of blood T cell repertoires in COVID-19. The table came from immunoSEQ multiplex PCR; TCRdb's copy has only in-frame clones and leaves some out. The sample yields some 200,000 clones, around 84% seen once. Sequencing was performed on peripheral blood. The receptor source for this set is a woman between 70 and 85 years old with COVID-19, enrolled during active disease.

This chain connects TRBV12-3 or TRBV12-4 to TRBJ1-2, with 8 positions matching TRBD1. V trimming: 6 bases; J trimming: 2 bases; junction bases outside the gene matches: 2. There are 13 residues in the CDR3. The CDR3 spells CASRRQGNYGYTF. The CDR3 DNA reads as TGTGCCAGCAGGCGACAGGGGAACTATGGCTACACCTTC.

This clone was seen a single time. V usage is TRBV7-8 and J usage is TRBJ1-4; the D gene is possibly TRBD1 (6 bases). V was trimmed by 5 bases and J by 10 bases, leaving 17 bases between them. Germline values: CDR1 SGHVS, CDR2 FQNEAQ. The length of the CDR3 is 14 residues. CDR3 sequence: CASSPGGGAGKLFF. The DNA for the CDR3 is TGTGCCAGCAGCCCGGGGGGGGGCGCCGGAAAACTGTTTTTT.

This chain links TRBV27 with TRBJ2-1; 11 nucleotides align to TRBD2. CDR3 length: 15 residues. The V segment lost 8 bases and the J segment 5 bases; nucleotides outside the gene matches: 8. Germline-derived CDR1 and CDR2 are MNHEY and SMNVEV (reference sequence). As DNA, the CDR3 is TGTGCCAGCGGACGCACTAGCGGGGGTCACAATGAGCAGTTCTTC. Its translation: CASGRTSGGHNEQFF.

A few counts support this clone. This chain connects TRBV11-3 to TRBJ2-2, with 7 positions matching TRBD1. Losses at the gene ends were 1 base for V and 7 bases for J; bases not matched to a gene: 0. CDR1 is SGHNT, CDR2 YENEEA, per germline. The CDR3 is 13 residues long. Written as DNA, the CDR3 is TGTGCCAGCAGCTTAGGACAGGGCGGGGAGCTGTTTTTT. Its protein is CASSLGQGGELFF. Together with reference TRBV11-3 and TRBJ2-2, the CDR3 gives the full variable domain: EAGVVQSPRYKIIEKKQPVAFWCNPISGHNTLYWYLQNLGQGPELLIRYENEEAVDDSQLPKDRFSAERLKGVDSTLKIQPAELGDSAVYLCASSLGQGGELFFGEGSRLTVL.

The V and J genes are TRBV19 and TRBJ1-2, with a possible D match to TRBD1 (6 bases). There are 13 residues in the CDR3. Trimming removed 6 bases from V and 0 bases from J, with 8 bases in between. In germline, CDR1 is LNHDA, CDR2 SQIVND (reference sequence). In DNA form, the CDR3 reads TGTGCCAGTAGGACAGGTACTAACTATGGCTACACCTTC. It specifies CASRTGTNYGYTF. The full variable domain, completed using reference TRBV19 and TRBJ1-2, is DGGITQSPKYLFRKEGQNVTLSCEQNLNHDAMYWYRQDPGQGLRLIYYSQIVNDFQKGDIAEGYSVSREKKESFPLTVTSAQKNPTAFYLCASRTGTNYGYTFGSGTRLTVV.

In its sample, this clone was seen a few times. The CDR3: CASSSQGGALHF. The CDR3 region has the DNA TGTGCCAGCAGTTCACAGGGAGGGGCCCTCCACTTT. The gene calls are TRBV27 and TRBJ1-6, with D possibly being TRBD1 (6 bases). The CDR3 contains 12 residues. The germline V and J ends were trimmed by 4 bases and 14 bases, with 12 bases remaining between them. Germline V gives CDR1 MNHEY, CDR2 SMNVEV (reference sequence).

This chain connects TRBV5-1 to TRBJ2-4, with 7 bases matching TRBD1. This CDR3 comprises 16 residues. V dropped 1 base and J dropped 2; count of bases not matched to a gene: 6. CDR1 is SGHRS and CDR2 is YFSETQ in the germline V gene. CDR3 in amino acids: CASSLMYRGTKNIQYF. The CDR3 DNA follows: TGCGCCAGCAGCTTGATGTACAGGGGAACCAAAAACATTCAGTACTTC.

The CDR3: CASSFTPGWRQETQYF. Written as DNA, the CDR3 is TGTGCCAGCAGCTTCACCCCCGGCTGGAGACAAGAGACCCAGTACTTC. The chain carries TRBV7-2 and TRBJ2-5; unclear D gene. V was cut by 3 bases and J by 2 bases, with 16 bases left in between. The CDR3 spans 16 residues. Germline assignment: CDR1 SGHTA and CDR2 FQGNSA. Drawing the rest from reference TRBV7-2 and TRBJ2-5, the complete variable domain is GAGVSQSPSNKVTEKGKDVELRCDPISGHTALYWYRQSLGQGLEFLIYFQGNSAPDKSGLPSDRFSAERTGGSVSTLTIQRTQQEDSAVYLCASSFTPGWRQETQYFGPGTRLLVL.

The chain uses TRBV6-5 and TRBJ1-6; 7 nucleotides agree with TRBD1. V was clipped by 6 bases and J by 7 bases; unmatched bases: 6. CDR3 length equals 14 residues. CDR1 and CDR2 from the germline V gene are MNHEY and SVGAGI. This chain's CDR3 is CASRYPGQNSPLHF. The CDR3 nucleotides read TGTGCCAGCAGATATCCGGGACAGAATTCACCCCTCCACTTT.

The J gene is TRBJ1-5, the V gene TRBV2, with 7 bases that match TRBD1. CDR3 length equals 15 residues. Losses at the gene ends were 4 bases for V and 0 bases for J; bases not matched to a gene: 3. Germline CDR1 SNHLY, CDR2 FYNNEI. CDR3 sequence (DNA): TGTGCCAGCAGTGGGCAGGGGGATAGCAATCAGCCCCAGCATTTT. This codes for CASSGQGDSNQPQHF.

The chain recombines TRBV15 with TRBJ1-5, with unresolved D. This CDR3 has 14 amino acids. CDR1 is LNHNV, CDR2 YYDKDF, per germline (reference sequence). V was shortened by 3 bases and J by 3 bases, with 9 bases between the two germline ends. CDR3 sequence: CATSRPGNNQPQHF. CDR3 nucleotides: TGTGCCACCAGCAGGCCGGGGAACAATCAGCCCCAGCATTTT.

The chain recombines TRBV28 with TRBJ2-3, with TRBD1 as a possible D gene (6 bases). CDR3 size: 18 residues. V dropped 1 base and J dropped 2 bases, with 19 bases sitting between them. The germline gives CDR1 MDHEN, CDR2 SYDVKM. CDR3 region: CASSLYRFPGQITDTQYF. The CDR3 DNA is TGTGCCAGCAGTTTATACAGATTTCCGGGACAAATCACAGATACGCAGTATTTT.

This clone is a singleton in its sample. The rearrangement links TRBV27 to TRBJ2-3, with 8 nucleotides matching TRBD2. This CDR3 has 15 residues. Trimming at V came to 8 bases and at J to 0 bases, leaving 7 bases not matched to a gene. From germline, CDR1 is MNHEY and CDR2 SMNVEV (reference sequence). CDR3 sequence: CASEQSGRSTDTQYF. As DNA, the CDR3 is TGTGCCAGCGAACAAAGCGGGAGAAGCACAGATACGCAGTATTTT.

CDR3 in amino acids: CASSFGQGIAEQYV. CDR3 nucleotides: TGCGCCAGCAGCTTTGGGCAGGGAATTGCCGAGCAGTACGTC. The chain recombines TRBV5-1 with TRBJ2-7, with D possibly being TRBD1 (5 bases). CDR1 and CDR2 from the germline V gene are SGHRS and YFSETQ. V lost 2 bases and J lost 6, with 15 bases in between. The CDR3 has 14 residues.

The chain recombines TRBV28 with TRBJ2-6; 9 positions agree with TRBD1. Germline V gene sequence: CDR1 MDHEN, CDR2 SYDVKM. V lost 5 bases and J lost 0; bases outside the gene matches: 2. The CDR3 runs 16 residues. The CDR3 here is CASSRTGASGANVLTF. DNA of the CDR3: TGTGCCAGCAGTCGGACAGGGGCCTCTGGGGCCAACGTCCTGACTTTC.

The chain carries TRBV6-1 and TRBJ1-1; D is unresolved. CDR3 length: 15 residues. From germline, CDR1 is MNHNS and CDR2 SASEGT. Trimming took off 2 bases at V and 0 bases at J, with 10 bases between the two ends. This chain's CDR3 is CASSEPGNMNTEAFF. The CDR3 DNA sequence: TGTGCCAGCAGTGAACCCGGGAATATGAACACTGAAGCTTTCTTT.

CDR3 in DNA: TGTGCCAGCAGCGGGACAGGGGCCGTAAATGAAAAACTGTTTTTT. This sequence encodes CASSGTGAVNEKLFF. The chain employs TRBV2 and TRBJ1-4; 10 nucleotides line up with TRBD1. Germline loops: CDR1 SNHLY, CDR2 FYNNEI. Losses at the gene ends were 6 bases for V and 5 bases for J; bases not matched to a gene: 6. The CDR3 covers 15 residues.

The CDR3 nucleotides are TGTGCCAGCAGGAGCCACGGGACAGGGGCCACCGGGGAGCTGTTTTTT. Translated: CASRSHGTGATGELFF. V is TRBV7-3 and J is TRBJ2-2, with 10 bases fitting TRBD1. From germline, CDR1 is SGHTA and CDR2 FQGTGA. The CDR3 runs to 16 residues. V lost 6 bases and J lost 4; bases outside the gene matches: 8.

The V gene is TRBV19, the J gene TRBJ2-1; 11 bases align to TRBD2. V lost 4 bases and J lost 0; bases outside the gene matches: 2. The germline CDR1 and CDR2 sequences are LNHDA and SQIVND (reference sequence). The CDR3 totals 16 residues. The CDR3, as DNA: TGTGCCAGTAGTAGACTAGCGGGGAGCTCCTACAATGAGCAGTTCTTC. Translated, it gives CASSRLAGSSYNEQFF.

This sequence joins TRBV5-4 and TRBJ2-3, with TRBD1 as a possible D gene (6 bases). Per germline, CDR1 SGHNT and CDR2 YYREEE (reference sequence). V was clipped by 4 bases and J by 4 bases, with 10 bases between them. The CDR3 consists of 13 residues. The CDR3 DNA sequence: TGTGCCAGCAGCATTGACAGGCCAGATACGCAGTATTTT. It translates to CASSIDRPDTQYF.

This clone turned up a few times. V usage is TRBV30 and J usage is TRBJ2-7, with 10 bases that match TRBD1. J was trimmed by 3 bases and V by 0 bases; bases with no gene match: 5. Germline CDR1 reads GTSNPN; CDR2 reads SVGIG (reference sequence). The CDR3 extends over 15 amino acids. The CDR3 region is CAWSVAGTGVYEQYF. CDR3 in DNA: TGTGCCTGGAGTGTGGCCGGGACAGGGGTCTACGAGCAGTACTTC.

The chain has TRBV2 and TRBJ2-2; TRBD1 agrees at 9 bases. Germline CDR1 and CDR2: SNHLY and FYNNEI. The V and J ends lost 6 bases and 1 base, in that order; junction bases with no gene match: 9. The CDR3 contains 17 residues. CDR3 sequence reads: CASSKTPGQGNTGELFF. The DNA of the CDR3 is TGTGCCAGCAGCAAAACTCCGGGACAGGGGAACACCGGGGAGCTGTTTTTT.

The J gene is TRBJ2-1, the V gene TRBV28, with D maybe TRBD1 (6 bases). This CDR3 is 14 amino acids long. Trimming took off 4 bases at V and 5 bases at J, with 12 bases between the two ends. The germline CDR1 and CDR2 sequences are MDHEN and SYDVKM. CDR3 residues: CASSSPGQHNEQFF. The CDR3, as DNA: TGTGCCAGCAGTTCCCCCGGACAGCACAATGAGCAGTTCTTC.

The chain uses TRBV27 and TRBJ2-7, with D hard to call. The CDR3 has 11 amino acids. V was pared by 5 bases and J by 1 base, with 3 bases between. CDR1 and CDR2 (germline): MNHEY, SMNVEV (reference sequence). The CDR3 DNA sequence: TGTGCCAGCAGTACTTCCTACGAGCAGTACTTC. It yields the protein CASSTSYEQYF.

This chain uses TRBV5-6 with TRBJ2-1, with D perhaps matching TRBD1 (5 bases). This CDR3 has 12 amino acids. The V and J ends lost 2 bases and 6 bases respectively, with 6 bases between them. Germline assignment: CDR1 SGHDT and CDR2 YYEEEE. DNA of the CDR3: TGTGCCAGCAGCTTTCAGGGCAATGAGCAGTTCTTC. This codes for CASSFQGNEQFF. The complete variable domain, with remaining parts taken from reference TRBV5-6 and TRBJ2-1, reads DAGVTQSPTHLIKTRGQQVTLRCSPKSGHDTVSWYQQALGQGPQFIFQYYEEEERQRGNFPDRFSGHQFPNYSSELNVNALLLGDSALYLCASSFQGNEQFFGPGTRLTVL.

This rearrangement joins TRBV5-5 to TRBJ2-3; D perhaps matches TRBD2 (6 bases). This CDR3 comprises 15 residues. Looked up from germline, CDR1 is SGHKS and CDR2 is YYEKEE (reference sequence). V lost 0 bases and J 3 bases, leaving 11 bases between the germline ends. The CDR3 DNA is TGTGCCAGCAGCTTGGTTCCGGGGAGGACAGATACGCAGTATTTT. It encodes CASSLVPGRTDTQYF.

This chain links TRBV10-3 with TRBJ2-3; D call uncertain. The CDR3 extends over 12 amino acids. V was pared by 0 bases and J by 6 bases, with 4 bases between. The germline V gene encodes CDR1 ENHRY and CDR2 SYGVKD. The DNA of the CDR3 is TGTGCCATCAGTGAGTCGGAGGATACGCAGTATTTT. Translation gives CAISESEDTQYF.

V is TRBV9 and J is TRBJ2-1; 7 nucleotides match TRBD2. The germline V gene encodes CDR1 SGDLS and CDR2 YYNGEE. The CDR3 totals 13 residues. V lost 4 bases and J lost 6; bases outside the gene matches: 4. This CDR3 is CASSWGGSNEQFF. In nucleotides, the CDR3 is TGTGCCAGCAGCTGGGGGGGTAGCAATGAGCAGTTCTTC.

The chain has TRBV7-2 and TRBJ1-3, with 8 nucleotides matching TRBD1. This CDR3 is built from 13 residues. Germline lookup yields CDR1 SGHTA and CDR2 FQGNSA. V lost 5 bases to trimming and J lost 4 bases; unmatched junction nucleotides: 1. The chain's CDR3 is CASSRTGGNTIYF. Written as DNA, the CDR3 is TGTGCCAGCAGCCGGACAGGGGGAAACACCATATATTTT. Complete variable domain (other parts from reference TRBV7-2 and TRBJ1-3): GAGVSQSPSNKVTEKGKDVELRCDPISGHTALYWYRQSLGQGLEFLIYFQGNSAPDKSGLPSDRFSAERTGGSVSTLTIQRTQQEDSAVYLCASSRTGGNTIYFGEGSWLTVV.

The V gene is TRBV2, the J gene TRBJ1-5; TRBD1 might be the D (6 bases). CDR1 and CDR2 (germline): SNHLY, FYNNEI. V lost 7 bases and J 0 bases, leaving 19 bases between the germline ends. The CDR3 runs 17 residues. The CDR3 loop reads CASTLRGETYSNQPQHF. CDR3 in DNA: TGTGCCAGCACACTCAGGGGCGAGACCTATAGCAATCAGCCCCAGCATTTT. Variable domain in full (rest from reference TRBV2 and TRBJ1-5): EPEVTQTPSHQVTQMGQEVILRCVPISNHLYFYWYRQILGQKVEFLVSFYNNEISEKSEIFDDQFSVERPDGSNFTLKIRSTKLEDSAMYFCASTLRGETYSNQPQHFGDGTRLSIL.

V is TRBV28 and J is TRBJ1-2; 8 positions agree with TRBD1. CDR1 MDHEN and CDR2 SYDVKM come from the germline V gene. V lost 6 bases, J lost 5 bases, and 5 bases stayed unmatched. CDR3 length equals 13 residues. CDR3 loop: CASRSNRGYGYTF. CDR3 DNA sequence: TGTGCCAGCAGATCGAACAGGGGGTATGGCTACACCTTC.

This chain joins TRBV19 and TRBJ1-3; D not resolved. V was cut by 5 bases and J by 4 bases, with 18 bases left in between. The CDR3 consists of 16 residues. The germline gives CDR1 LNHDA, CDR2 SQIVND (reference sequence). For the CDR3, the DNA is TGTGCCAGTAGTTCCCGAGTCTCTCGAGAGGGAAACACCATATATTTT. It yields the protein CASSSRVSREGNTIYF.